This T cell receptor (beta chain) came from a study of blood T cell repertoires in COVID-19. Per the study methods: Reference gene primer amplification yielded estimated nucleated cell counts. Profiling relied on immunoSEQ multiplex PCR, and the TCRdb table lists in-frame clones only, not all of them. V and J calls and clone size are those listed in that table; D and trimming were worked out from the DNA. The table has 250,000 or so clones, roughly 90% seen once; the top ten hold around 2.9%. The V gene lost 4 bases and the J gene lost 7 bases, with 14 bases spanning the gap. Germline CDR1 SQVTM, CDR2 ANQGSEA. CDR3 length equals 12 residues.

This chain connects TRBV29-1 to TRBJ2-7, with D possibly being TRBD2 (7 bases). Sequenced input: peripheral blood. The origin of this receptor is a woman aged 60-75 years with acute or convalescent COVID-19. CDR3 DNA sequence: TGCAGCGTTGTTAGGGGAGGGGGGGAGCAGTACTTC. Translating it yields CSVVRGGGEQYF.